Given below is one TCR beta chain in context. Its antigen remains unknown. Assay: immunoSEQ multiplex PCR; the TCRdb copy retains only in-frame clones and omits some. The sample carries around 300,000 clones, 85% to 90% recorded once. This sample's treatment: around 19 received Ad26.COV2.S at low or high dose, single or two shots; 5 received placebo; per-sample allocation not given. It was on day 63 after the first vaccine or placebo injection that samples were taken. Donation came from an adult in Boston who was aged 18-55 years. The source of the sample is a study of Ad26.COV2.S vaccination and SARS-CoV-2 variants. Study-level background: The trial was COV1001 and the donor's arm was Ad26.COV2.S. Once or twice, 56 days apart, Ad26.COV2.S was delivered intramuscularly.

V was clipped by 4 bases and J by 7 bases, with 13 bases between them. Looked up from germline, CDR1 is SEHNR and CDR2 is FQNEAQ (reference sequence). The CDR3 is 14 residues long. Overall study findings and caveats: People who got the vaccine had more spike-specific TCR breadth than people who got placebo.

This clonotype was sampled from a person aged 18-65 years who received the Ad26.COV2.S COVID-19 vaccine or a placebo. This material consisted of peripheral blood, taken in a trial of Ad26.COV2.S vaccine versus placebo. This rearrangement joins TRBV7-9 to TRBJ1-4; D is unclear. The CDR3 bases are TGTGCCAGCAGCTACAAGGAGTCCGGTGAAAAACTGTTTTTT. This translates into CASSYKESGEKLFF.